These T cell receptor beta chains were read from a single sample in a study of neoadjuvant anti-PD-1 for oral cavity cancer. Only in-frame clones appear in the TCRdb table, and some are missing; sequencing was by immunoSEQ multiplex PCR. The repertoire includes approximately 15,000 clones, under 85% of them detected once, and 2.5% to 3% sits in the top ten. This sample comprised PBMCs, obtained after nivolumab (anti-PD-1) treatment. Every receptor here comes from a person aged 35-79 years with oral cavity squamous cell carcinoma. Both conserved end residues are part of each CDR3. Fields, in order: clone size, J gene, V gene, D gene, CDR3 DNA, CDR3 protein. D genes are given only for firm matches. Only part of the rows carry a size: once, few, many, or a class if the clone is expanded.

>-|TRBJ2-1|TRBV27|TRBD2
TGTGCCAGCAGTCAGACTAGCGGGCGAGTCTTAGGCAATGAGCAGTTCTTC
CASSQTSGRVLGNEQFF
>few|TRBJ2-7|TRBV7-8|-
TGTGCCAGCAGCTTAGAGCAGGGAATCTCCTACGAGCAGTACTTC
CASSLEQGISYEQYF
>few|TRBJ1-1|TRBV30|TRBD1
TGTGCCTGGAGTGTAGGGGGCAGATTGAACACTGAAGCTTTCTTT
CAWSVGGRLNTEAFF
>few|TRBJ1-1|TRBV10-3|TRBD1
TGTGCCATCAGACCGACAGGGGTAGGGAACACTGAAGCTTTCTTT
CAIRPTGVGNTEAFF
>few|TRBJ1-4|TRBV9|-
TGTGCCAGCAGCGTTGGCGTAGGGCCGGCTAATGAAAAACTGTTTTTT
CASSVGVGPANEKLFF
>-|TRBJ2-3|TRBV11-3|TRBD1
TGTGCCAGCAGCTTAAACAGGGGGCCGGGCACAGATACGCAGTATTTT
CASSLNRGPGTDTQYF
>-|TRBJ2-7|TRBV28|TRBD1
TGTGCCAGCAACGGGAAAGGGACAGGACTCTACGAGCAGTACTTC
CASNGKGTGLYEQYF
>-|TRBJ2-7|TRBV7-9|TRBD2
TGTGCCAGCAGCCCGACTAGCGGGAGCTACGAGCAGTACTTC
CASSPTSGSYEQYF
>-|TRBJ2-1|TRBV7-3|TRBD1
TGTGCCAGCAGCTCCGGACAGGGCTACAATGAGCAGTTCTTC
CASSSGQGYNEQFF
>-|TRBJ1-2|TRBV28|TRBD1
TGTGCCAGCACCCTTCTTATAGGGGACAGCTACGATGGCTACACCTTC
CASTLLIGDSYDGYTF
>-|TRBJ2-1|TRBV4-1|TRBD2
TGCGCCAGCAGCCAGGGGATGGGACTAGCGGGACCAAATGAGCAGTTCTTC
CASSQGMGLAGPNEQFF
>-|TRBJ2-1|TRBV5-1|-
TGCGCCAGCAGCGTGGGGACTCCTGAGCAGTTCTTC
CASSVGTPEQFF
>once|TRBJ2-3|TRBV6-5|-
TGTGCCAGCAGCCCCGCCGGACTAAGCACAGATACGCAGTATTTT
CASSPAGLSTDTQYF
>-|TRBJ2-5|TRBV19|-
TGTGCCAGTAGTACTGTTAGAGGAGTGGAGACCCAGTACTTC
CASSTVRGVETQYF
>-|TRBJ2-1|TRBV11-3|-
TGTGCCAGCAGCTTAGACCAGCGTCGAGGTAATGAGCAGTTCTTC
CASSLDQRRGNEQFF
>-|TRBJ2-2|TRBV29-1|TRBD1
TGCAGCGTTGCACAGGGGGCTGGCGGGGAGCTGTTTTTT
CSVAQGAGGELFF
>-|TRBJ1-4|TRBV2|TRBD1
TGTGCCAGCAGTTCCCAGGGGGCGGGGAGTGAAAAACTGTTTTTT
CASSSQGAGSEKLFF
>-|TRBJ1-2|TRBV5-5|-
TGTGCCAGCAGCTTGAGCACAGGGCTTTATCATGGCTACACCTTC
CASSLSTGLYHGYTF
>-|TRBJ2-7|TRBV25-1|TRBD1
TGTGCCAGCAGTGAATCCCGACAGGGGCGCGTCCACGAGCAGTACTTC
CASSESRQGRVHEQYF
>few|TRBJ2-7|TRBV4-1|TRBD2
TGCGCCAGCAGCCAGGGGACTAGCGGGAAACTCTACGAGCAGTACTTC
CASSQGTSGKLYEQYF
>-|TRBJ2-7|TRBV9|-
TGTGCCAGCAGCGTAGGACAGGCGACCTCCTACGAGCAGTACTTC
CASSVGQATSYEQYF
>-|TRBJ2-7|TRBV30|-
TGTGCCTGGAGTGACGGGGGACGGTCCTACGAGCAGTACTTC
CAWSDGGRSYEQYF
>once|TRBJ2-5|TRBV19|-
TGTGCCAGTAGTATCCAGACTGGCGCAATGAGGACCCAGTACTTC
CASSIQTGAMRTQYF
>-|TRBJ1-1|TRBV30|-
TGTGCCTGGGGCTGGAGATCTGAAGCTTTCTTT
CAWGWRSEAFF
>-|TRBJ1-1|TRBV19|TRBD1
TGTGCCAGTAGTAGAGGACAGGCGACCGCTGAAGCTTTCTTT
CASSRGQATAEAFF
>-|TRBJ2-1|TRBV19|-
TGTGCCAGTAGTATCACCACTTACAATGAGCAGTTCTTC
CASSITTYNEQFF
>-|TRBJ2-7|TRBV2|-
TGTGCCAGCAGTGTCCATGTGGAGCAGTACTTC
CASSVHVEQYF
>-|TRBJ1-5|TRBV2|-
TGTGCCAGCAGTGGGGAGGGATTTCAGCCCCAGCATTTT
CASSGEGFQPQHF
>few|TRBJ2-1|TRBV6-4|-
TGTGCCAGCTGGGAAGCGAGTAAGTACAATGAGCAGTTCTTC
CASWEASKYNEQFF
>-|TRBJ1-1|TRBV28|-
TGTGCCAGCAGTTTACTCGATGGGGACACTGAAGCTTTCTTT
CASSLLDGDTEAFF
>-|TRBJ1-1|TRBV29-1|-
TGCAGCGTTGAAAACAGGGATTCGGCCACTGAAGCTTTCTTT
CSVENRDSATEAFF
>-|TRBJ1-5|TRBV19|TRBD1
TGTGCCACCACCCCGTGTAAAGGGGGCGACCAGCCCCAGCATTTT
CATTPCKGGDQPQHF
>once|TRBJ1-1|TRBV6-1|TRBD1
TGTGCCAGCAGTGGCTTAGACAGGGGCACTGAAGCTTTCTTT
CASSGLDRGTEAFF
>-|TRBJ2-1|TRBV13|TRBD2
TGTGCCAGCAGCTCGGACCGACTAGCGGGAGTGGGAAATGAGCAGTTCTTC
CASSSDRLAGVGNEQFF
>-|TRBJ2-7|TRBV7-8|TRBD2
TGTGCCAGCAGCTTAGAGGTGGTAGCGGGACCTTACGAGCAGTACTTC
CASSLEVVAGPYEQYF
>-|TRBJ2-7|TRBV30|TRBD2
TGTGCCTGGAGTGTACCCCGGCTAGCGGGAGTATACGAGCAGTACTTC
CAWSVPRLAGVYEQYF
>-|TRBJ1-2|TRBV5-6|-
TGTGCCAGCAGCTCAGCTGGGGGGAACTATGGCTACACCTTC
CASSSAGGNYGYTF
>few|TRBJ1-2|TRBV30|-
TGTGCCTGGAGTGACTCCCTTCGGGAGGCGTCGAAGGGCTACACCTTC
CAWSDSLREASKGYTF